The T cell receptor (beta chain) under discussion was sequenced for a study of T cell responses to AZD1222 COVID-19 vaccine. V lost 2 bases and J 3 bases, leaving 14 bases between the germline ends. This CDR3 has 16 residues. The V gene's germline CDR1 is SGHAT and CDR2 FQNNGV. Overall study results and limits: A mostly white British donor set with more females was recruited, and clonal diversity was possibly underestimated. No day 14 peak samples; only post-peak repertoires were characterized.

Comments on this clone: Its target is not known.

Data came from immunoSEQ multiplex PCR; TCRdb stores just in-frame clones and leaves some out. This sample has tens of thousands of clones, with 89% found just once. The V and J genes are TRBV11-2 and TRBJ2-1; TRBD1 or TRBD2 may be the D gene (5 bases each). The sequence was collected from an adult who received the AZD1222 COVID-19 vaccine. The material was peripheral blood, obtained 28 days after the second AZD1222 dose. The CDR3 region is CASSLKRQGLYNEQFF. The CDR3 bases are TGTGCCAGCAGCTTAAAGCGGCAGGGCCTCTACAATGAGCAGTTCTTC.